What follows are 31 T cell receptor beta chains derived from one specimen sequenced in a study of blood T cells in healthy people across ages. Combining a sample-barcoded 5' primer with a J-beta primer mix, a second PCR ran for 7 to 11 cycles. One entry per CDR3 protein results from TCRdb running MiXCR on the 5' RACE reads. The sample has fewer than 1,200,000 distinct CDR3 sequences, approximately 25% seen once. These sequences were also reported in another study, on T cells of mothers and their children.

Sequencing input: blood. All receptors derive from a girl aged 2 to 10 in good health.

The CDR3 here is CASSLSRTRGHSYEQYF. Written as DNA, the CDR3 is TGTGCCAGCAGCTTAAGCCGCACCAGGGGGCATTCGTACGAGCAGTACTTC. This rearrangement joins TRBV13 to TRBJ2-1; 8 nucleotides match TRBD1. The DNA end lines up better with TRBJ2-7; the J call may be wrong. The CDR3 loop spans 17 amino acids. Germline assignment: CDR1 PRHDT and CDR2 FYEKMQ (reference sequence).

This clonotype occurred a few times. V gene TRBV6-5 combines with J gene TRBJ2-1, with 8 nucleotides matching TRBD1. Unmatched junction bases numbered 3, after V lost 2 bases and J lost 3 bases. The CDR3 is made up of 15 amino acids. Looked up from germline, CDR1 is MNHEY and CDR2 is SVGAGI. The CDR3 nucleotides are TGTGCCAGCAGTTACCAGGGGGCTGACTACAATGAGCAGTTCTTC. This sequence encodes CASSYQGADYNEQFF.

This clonotype was recorded a few times. J is TRBJ2-1 and V is TRBV7-9; D is possibly TRBD1 (6 bases). The V end was cut by 1 base, the J end by 1 base, with 11 bases between. The CDR3 is 16 amino acids. Per the germline V gene, CDR1 is SEHNR and CDR2 is FQNEAQ (reference sequence). CDR3 sequence: CASSLDQGPSYNEQFF. The CDR3 DNA sequence: TGTGCCAGCAGCTTAGATCAGGGGCCGTCCTACAATGAGCAGTTCTTC. Full variable domain (rest looked up from reference TRBV7-9 and TRBJ2-1): DTGVSQNPRHKITKRGQNVTFRCDPISEHNRLYWYRQTLGQGPEFLTYFQNEAQLEKSRLLSDRFSAERPKGSFSTLEIQRTEQGDSAMYLCASSLDQGPSYNEQFFGPGTRLTVL.

This clonotype occurred a few times. The V and J genes are TRBV7-2 and TRBJ1-4; 11 positions match TRBD1. The CDR3 loop spans 17 amino acids. V gave up 5 bases and J gave up 7 bases; unmatched junction bases: 12. Germline V lookup: CDR1 SGHTA, CDR2 FQGNSA. This CDR3 reads CASSPGGQGGLREKLFF. CDR3 coding DNA: TGTGCCAGCAGCCCCGGGGGACAGGGGGGTTTACGTGAAAAACTGTTTTTT. Drawing the rest from reference TRBV7-2 and TRBJ1-4, the complete variable domain is GAGVSQSPSNKVTEKGKDVELRCDPISGHTALYWYRQSLGQGLEFLIYFQGNSAPDKSGLPSDRFSAERTGGSVSTLTIQRTQQEDSAVYLCASSPGGQGGLREKLFFGSGTQLSVL.

This clonotype was seen at least ten times. The chain couples TRBV5-6 to TRBJ2-3, with no clear D. Between the trimmed V and J ends, which lost 0 bases and 1 base, there was a span of 6 bases. Germline V gene sequence: CDR1 SGHDT, CDR2 YYEEEE. The length of the CDR3 is 14 residues. The CDR3 sequence is CASSLAVRTDTQYF. CDR3 nucleotide sequence: TGTGCCAGCAGCTTGGCCGTGCGCACAGATACGCAGTATTTT.

Here the CDR3 reads CASSLASVGEPYEQYF. The CDR3 DNA reads as TGTGCCAGCAGCTTAGCGTCGGTAGGGGAGCCCTACGAGCAGTACTTC. This chain joins TRBV7-6 and TRBJ2-7; possibly TRBD1 or TRBD2 for D (5 bases each). Germline CDR1 and CDR2: SGHVS and FNYEAQ. The CDR3 sequence is 16 residues long. The germline V and J ends were trimmed by 0 bases and 2 bases, with 14 bases remaining between them.

This clonotype was counted only a few times. This chain connects TRBV6-5 to TRBJ2-7; D is perhaps TRBD2 (5 bases). The CDR3 sequence is 14 residues long. Germline CDR1 MNHEY, CDR2 SVGAGI. V was shortened by 4 bases and J by 4 bases, with 14 bases between the two germline ends. CDR3 residues: CASSLTGNPYEQYF. CDR3 in DNA: TGTGCCAGCAGTTTGACCGGGAATCCTTACGAGCAGTACTTC.

This clonotype occurred a few times. The chain joins TRBV20-1 to TRBJ2-5, with 10 bases that match TRBD2. Germline lookup yields CDR1 DFQATT and CDR2 SNEGSKA (reference sequence). This CDR3 has 16 residues. Germline trimming cut 5 bases from V and 8 bases from J; bases unmatched to any gene: 17. The CDR3 DNA is TGCAGTGCTGTCGATGCTAGCGGGGGACACCTTGGTACCCAGTACTTC. Protein sequence: CSAVDASGGHLGTQYF.

This clonotype was detected only a few times. A much larger clonotype is one base distant, so this may be a read error. The genes are TRBV6-1 and TRBJ2-5; no reliable D call. TRBJ2-7 explains the end of the DNA better; the J call may be wrong. CDR1 and CDR2 (germline): MNHNS, SASEGT. CDR3 length: 12 amino acids. The CDR3 coding sequence is TGTACCAGCAGCGCCACTTGGTACGAGCAGTACTTC. Translated, it gives CTSSATWYEQYF.

CDR3 sequence (DNA): TGTGCCAGCGAAAAACAGGGGATCACTGAAGCTTTCTTT. This gives the protein CASEKQGITEAFF. The chain is built from TRBV7-9 and TRBJ1-1; TRBD1 aligns across 7 bases. This CDR3 has 13 residues. Germline trimming cut 8 bases from V and 4 bases from J; bases unmatched to any gene: 7. Per germline, CDR1 SEHNR and CDR2 FQNEAQ (reference sequence).

The chain joins TRBV10-3 to TRBJ1-1; 8 bases line up with TRBD1. V shed 5 bases, J shed 4 bases, and the junction held 3 bases outside the gene matches. The CDR3 consists of 13 residues. Germline V gene sequence: CDR1 ENHRY, CDR2 SYGVKD. In nucleotides, the CDR3 is TGTGCCATCAGTAAGACAGGGGCCACTGAAGCTTTCTTT. Protein: CAISKTGATEAFF.

This clonotype was counted between two and nine times. This rearrangement joins TRBV28 to TRBJ2-1, with a possible D match to TRBD1 (6 bases). The DNA matches TRBJ2-5 better at its end, which makes the J call doubtful. CDR3 length equals 15 residues. The germline V gene has CDR1 MDHEN and CDR2 SYDVKM. The CDR3 DNA sequence: TGTGCCAGCAGTGGCGAGGGGGTTGTCGGTGAGACCCAGTACTTC. This translates into CASSGEGVVGETQYF.

This rearrangement joins TRBV14 to TRBJ2-4; 9 bases are shared with TRBD2. This CDR3 spans 16 amino acids. Germline V lookup: CDR1 SGHDN, CDR2 FVKESK. Losses at the gene ends were 5 bases for V and 8 bases for J; bases not matched to a gene: 13. CDR3 nucleotide sequence: TGTGCCAGCAGCAAGGGGAGTAGCGGGAGACCGTACATTCAGTACTTC. It specifies CASSKGSSGRPYIQYF. Full variable domain (missing parts from reference TRBV14 and TRBJ2-4): EAGVTQFPSHSVIEKGQTVTLRCDPISGHDNLYWYRRVMGKEIKFLLHFVKESKQDESGMPNNRFLAERTGGTYSTLKVQPAELEDSGVYFCASSKGSSGRPYIQYFGAGTRLSVL.

The chain is built from TRBV7-8 and TRBJ2-7; D possibly matches TRBD1 or TRBD2 (7 bases each). The CDR3 spans 13 residues. From germline, CDR1 is SGHVS and CDR2 FQNEAQ. V was trimmed by 0 bases and J by 13 bases, leaving 16 bases between them. In nucleotides, the CDR3 is TGTGCCAGCAGCTTAGCGGGGGGGACAGAGAAATACTTC. It is translated as CASSLAGGTEKYF.

The table lists this clonotype with a few counts. This chain joins TRBV20-1 and TRBJ2-3; either TRBD1 or TRBD2 may supply D (5 bases each). The CDR3 extends over 15 amino acids. Germline V gene data show CDR1 as DFQATT and CDR2 as SNEGSKA (reference sequence). V was clipped by 2 bases and J by 2 bases, with 14 bases between them. Here the CDR3 reads CSARPGREVTDTQYF. CDR3 nucleotide sequence: TGCAGTGCTAGACCGGGACGGGAAGTCACAGATACGCAGTATTTT.

The chain employs TRBV7-9 and TRBJ1-2; D is perhaps TRBD1 (5 bases). CDR3 length equals 14 residues. Germline V gene sequence: CDR1 SEHNR, CDR2 FQNEAQ (reference sequence). V lost 4 bases to trimming and J lost 3 bases, with 12 bases between them. The chain's CDR3 is CASSYLDSHYGYTF. CDR3 bases: TGTGCCAGCAGCTACCTAGACAGCCACTATGGCTACACCTTC. Variable domain in full (rest from reference TRBV7-9 and TRBJ1-2): DTGVSQNPRHKITKRGQNVTFRCDPISEHNRLYWYRQTLGQGPEFLTYFQNEAQLEKSRLLSDRFSAERPKGSFSTLEIQRTEQGDSAMYLCASSYLDSHYGYTFGSGTRLTVV.

This clonotype was seen only a few times. The rearrangement uses TRBV6-1 and TRBJ2-5, with D possibly being TRBD1 or TRBD2 (5 bases each). Trimming took 1 base from V and 5 from J, leaving 11 bases between them. The CDR3 is 14 residues long. Germline-derived CDR1 and CDR2 are MNHNS and SASEGT. The CDR3 loop reads CASSEVGRWETQYF. In DNA, the CDR3 is TGTGCCAGCAGTGAAGTGGGACGATGGGAGACCCAGTACTTC.

This rearrangement joins TRBV20-1 to TRBJ2-3; D remains unclear. This CDR3 has 14 residues. The V end was cut by 0 bases, the J end by 3 bases, with 10 bases between. Per the germline V gene, CDR1 is DFQATT and CDR2 is SNEGSKA (reference sequence). The CDR3 region is CSARESRMTDTQYF. The CDR3 nucleotides read TGCAGTGCTAGAGAGTCGAGGATGACAGATACGCAGTATTTT.

This clonotype was seen more than once but under ten times. The rearrangement uses TRBV16 and TRBJ1-2; maybe TRBD1 (5 bases). Germline V gene data show CDR1 as KGHSY and CDR2 as FQNENV. Trimming left V 7 bases short and J 3 bases short, with 24 bases between. The CDR3 consists of 17 residues. The CDR3 region is CASTPDIRDRPHYGYTF. The CDR3, as DNA: TGTGCCAGCACGCCAGATATCCGGGACCGACCACACTATGGCTACACCTTC. Complete variable domain (other parts from reference TRBV16 and TRBJ1-2): GEEVAQTPKHLVRGEGQKAKLYCAPIKGHSYVFWYQQVLKNEFKFLISFQNENVFDETGMPKERFSAKCLPNSPCSLEIQATKLEDSAVYFCASTPDIRDRPHYGYTFGSGTRLTVV.

J is TRBJ2-3 and V is TRBV10-3, with 12 bases matching TRBD2. V dropped 7 bases and J dropped 6; count of bases not matched to a gene: 11. CDR1 and CDR2 (germline): ENHRY, SYGVKD. The CDR3 consists of 16 residues. The CDR3 region has the DNA TGTGCCATCAAGCAAGGGTGGACTAGCGGGACGGATACGCAGTATTTT. It translates to CAIKQGWTSGTDTQYF.

This clonotype was counted many times. This chain's CDR3 is CASALTTGDEQFF. The CDR3 coding sequence is TGTGCTAGTGCCCTCACCACGGGGGATGAGCAGTTCTTC. The rearrangement joins TRBV12-5 to TRBJ2-1; a possible D gene is TRBD2 (6 bases). Trimming removed 7 bases from V and 8 bases from J, with 15 bases in between. Germline CDR1 LGHNT, CDR2 FRNRAP. The CDR3 is 13 residues long.

This clonotype was observed a handful of times. The rearrangement links TRBV20-1 to TRBJ1-1; D not resolved. Per germline, CDR1 DFQATT and CDR2 SNEGSKA (reference sequence). V lost 5 bases and J lost 1, with 11 bases in between. The CDR3 loop spans 13 amino acids. The CDR3 sequence is CSAEHQENTEAFF. Written as DNA, the CDR3 is TGCAGTGCTGAACACCAGGAGAACACTGAAGCTTTCTTT.

This chain joins TRBV20-1 and TRBJ2-2; TRBD2 might be the D (6 bases). Germline values: CDR1 DFQATT, CDR2 SNEGSKA (reference sequence). Trimming removed 0 bases from V and 5 bases from J, with 10 bases in between. The CDR3 is 14 residues long. As DNA, the CDR3 is TGCAGTGCTAGAGATCCTCGGGGGACCGGGGAGCTGTTTTTT. The encoded protein is CSARDPRGTGELFF.

The gene calls are TRBV5-6 and TRBJ2-5; the D is unclear. Trimming left V 2 bases short and J 7 bases short, with 12 bases between. Germline CDR1 and CDR2: SGHDT and YYEEEE. The CDR3 totals 13 residues. The CDR3 bases are TGTGCCAGCAGCTTTGGGTCGAGCCGGACCCAGTACTTC. It translates to CASSFGSSRTQYF.

The chain carries TRBV3-1 and TRBJ1-1; D is possibly TRBD1 (6 bases). V lost 7 bases to trimming and J lost 3 bases, with 12 bases between them. CDR1 is LGHDT and CDR2 is YNNKEL in the germline V gene (reference sequence). This CDR3 comprises 13 residues. CDR3 loop: CASTLTGHTEAFF. The CDR3 DNA follows: TGTGCCAGCACGCTAACAGGGCACACTGAAGCTTTCTTT.

This clonotype occurred a few times. V and J are TRBV7-3 and TRBJ1-2; perhaps TRBD1 as D (6 bases). The CDR3 runs 14 residues. The germline V and J ends were trimmed by 5 bases and 1 base, with 11 bases remaining between them. The V gene's germline CDR1 is SGHTA and CDR2 FQGTGA. DNA of the CDR3: TGTGCCAGCAGCGAAGGGGGTGGTAACTATGGCTACACCTTC. It encodes CASSEGGGNYGYTF.

This clonotype occurred a few times. The chain uses TRBV9 and TRBJ2-7, with a possible D match to TRBD1 (6 bases). This CDR3 has 13 residues. Trimming took off 2 bases at V and 5 bases at J, with 11 bases between the two ends. The germline V gene encodes CDR1 SGDLS and CDR2 YYNGEE. Here the CDR3 DNA reads TGTGCCAGCAGCGTCGGGACACATAACGAGCAGTACTTC. Residues: CASSVGTHNEQYF. Based on the CDR3 plus reference TRBV9 and TRBJ2-7, the full variable domain is DSGVTQTPKHLITATGQRVTLRCSPRSGDLSVYWYQQSLDQGLQFLIQYYNGEERAKGNILERFSAQQFPDLHSELNLSSLELGDSALYFCASSVGTHNEQYFGPGTRLTVT.

J is TRBJ2-7 and V is TRBV7-9; TRBD2 aligns across 10 bases. Germline V gene data show CDR1 as SEHNR and CDR2 as FQNEAQ (reference sequence). V gave up 5 bases and J gave up 1 base; unmatched junction bases: 8. The CDR3 has 16 amino acids. CDR3 bases: TGTGCCAGCAGCCGACCGGGGACTAGCGAGTCCTACGAGCAGTACTTC. Amino acids: CASSRPGTSESYEQYF.

The chain links TRBV29-1 to TRBJ2-2, with 13 bases that match TRBD2. The V gene end was trimmed by 1 base and the J gene end by 4 bases; junction bases not matched to a gene: 6. The CDR3 runs 17 residues. Germline CDR1 and CDR2: SQVTM and ANQGSEA. The CDR3 DNA is TGCAGCGTTGAAGGACTAGCGGGAGGCTCTGGCACCGGGGAGCTGTTTTTT. It yields the protein CSVEGLAGGSGTGELFF.

The sample holds a few counts of this clonotype. CDR3 sequence reads: CASSEEYGETQYF. The CDR3 bases are TGTGCCAGCAGTGAGGAATACGGAGAGACCCAGTACTTC. This chain links TRBV2 with TRBJ2-5, with D unclear. The CDR3 is 13 amino acids. V lost 3 bases, J lost 4 bases, and 9 bases lay in between. Germline CDR1 SNHLY, CDR2 FYNNEI.

The V gene is TRBV9, the J gene TRBJ2-3, with D perhaps given as TRBD1 or TRBD2 (5 bases each). V lost 9 bases to trimming and J lost 2 bases, with 10 bases between them. Germline CDR1 SGDLS, CDR2 YYNGEE. The CDR3 covers 12 residues. The CDR3 here is CATGDVTDTQYF. CDR3 nucleotide sequence: TGTGCCACTGGGGACGTCACAGATACGCAGTATTTT.